This entry concerns a single T cell receptor (beta chain). Its matching antigen is unknown. Some clones are missing from TCRdb's copy, which holds only in-frame ones; the method was immunoSEQ multiplex PCR. The sample lists tens of thousands of clones, approximately 68% occurring once. This specimen comes from a study of radiotherapy plus CTLA-4 blockade in lung cancer. Study as a whole: Objective responses were seen in under 20% of patients, disease control in approximately 30%. Findings of the study overall: The best prediction of response reportedly came from early blood T cell clone dynamics, with interferon-beta. Tumor-origin TCR clones grew in blood after radiotherapy plus ipilimumab.

CDR3 length equals 15 residues. Looked up from germline, CDR1 is MGHRA and CDR2 is YSYEKL. Trimming at V came to 5 bases and at J to 5 bases, leaving 8 bases not matched to a gene. The rearrangement links TRBV4-1 to TRBJ2-5, with 10 bases identical to TRBD1. The sample was peripheral blood, taken from a patient treated with radiotherapy plus ipilimumab. This TCR came from a human donor with non-small cell lung cancer who had stable disease on radiotherapy plus ipilimumab. This CDR3 reads CASSVRQGAGETQYF. CDR3 coding DNA: TGCGCCAGCAGCGTCCGACAGGGGGCCGGGGAGACCCAGTACTTC.